Included here is one TCR beta chain sequence, with context. Its antigen is as yet unknown. This entry comes from a study of OX40 agonist ivuxolimab in advanced cancers. It was autoimmune disease history or systemic immunosuppression that excluded patients. Notes on the study in general: With doses of 0.1-3.0 mg/kg, partial responders showed among the lowest clonal expansion.

This CDR3 comprises 15 residues. The ends were cut back, 5 bases at V and 5 bases at J, with 19 bases in the middle. Germline lookup yields CDR1 SGHNT and CDR2 YYREEE (reference sequence). Using immunoSEQ multiplex PCR, the repertoire was profiled, and TCRdb retains in-frame clones only, with some absent. The table has 65,000 to 70,000 clones, around 80% seen once. This sequence originates from an adult with an advanced solid tumor such as melanoma, head and neck, liver or kidney cancer. This chain uses TRBV5-4 with TRBJ2-5, with D possibly being TRBD2 (6 bases). Sequenced material: CD4+ or CD8+ T cells sorted from blood, taken in a trial of the OX40 agonist ivuxolimab. DNA for the CDR3: TGTGCCAGCAGTCTGGGACTGGCCAGCGGGGAGACCCAGTACTTC. Translated, it gives CASSLGLASGETQYF. Drawing the rest from reference TRBV5-4 and TRBJ2-5, the complete variable domain is ETGVTQSPTHLIKTRGQQVTLRCSSQSGHNTVSWYQQALGQGPQFIFQYYREEENGRGNFPPRFSGLQFPNYSSELNVNALELDDSALYLCASSLGLASGETQYFGPGTRLLVL.